These 9 T cell receptor beta chains share one sample of origin, sequenced in a study of breast tumors, draining lymph nodes, adjacent tissues. The lymph nodes were axillary draining lymph nodes from breast cancer patients. TCRdb redid the calling of the multiplex PCR reads with MiXCR, one entry per CDR3 protein. The sample has tens of thousands of distinct CDR3 sequences, about 27% seen once; the top ten hold 8.1%. The source material was axillary lymph node tissue. Source of these receptors: a female donor with breast cancer. Some clones in this sample may be carry-over from other donors' samples.

This clonotype was recorded many times. The chain carries TRBV11-2 and TRBJ2-7; D gene unclear. Germline CDR1 and CDR2: SGHAT and FQNNGV. Trimming cost V 0 bases and J 3 bases, with 6 bases left between them. The CDR3 runs to 13 residues. The CDR3 bases are TGTGCCAGCAGCTTAGAGTACAGCTACGAGCAGTACTTC. Protein product: CASSLEYSYEQYF.

This clonotype has at least ten counts. This chain connects TRBV12-3 or TRBV12-4 to TRBJ2-7; D gene unclear. The CDR3 contains 13 residues. Trimming took 1 base from V and 2 from J, leaving 6 bases between them. The DNA of the CDR3 is TGTGCCAGCAGTTTAGGGCAGACCTACGAGCAGTACTTC. It is translated as CASSLGQTYEQYF.

The table lists this clonotype with many counts. This sequence joins TRBV13 and TRBJ2-3; D ambiguous. V lost 1 base and J 8 bases, leaving 10 bases between the germline ends. This CDR3 has 13 amino acids. The germline gives CDR1 PRHDT, CDR2 FYEKMQ (reference sequence). The CDR3 protein is CASSLAPPATQYF. The CDR3 region has the DNA TGTGCCAGCAGCTTAGCGCCTCCAGCTACGCAGTATTTT.

V is TRBV20-1 and J is TRBJ2-3; 9 nucleotides line up with TRBD2. Germline loops: CDR1 DFQATT, CDR2 SNEGSKA (reference sequence). With V trimmed by 1 base and J by 1 base, 0 bases remained unmatched. The CDR3 loop spans 14 amino acids. The CDR3 DNA follows: TGCAGTGCTAGAGGGACTAGCGGCACAGATACGCAGTATTTT. The encoded protein is CSARGTSGTDTQYF.

This clonotype is a singleton in its sample. The germline gene is not matched at one end of the junction; a read error may be the cause. J is TRBJ2-7 and V is TRBV7-9, with a possible D match to TRBD2 (6 bases). The CDR3 totals 17 residues. Germline V gene lookup returns CDR1 SEHNR and CDR2 FQNEAQ (reference sequence). CDR3 DNA sequence: TGTGCCAGCGGCTTAGTGGCCCTGACGGGGGTGGCCTACGAGCAGTACTTC. Its protein product is CASGLVALTGVAYEQYF.

This clonotype was seen more than once but under ten times. This sequence joins TRBV20-1 and TRBJ1-1; 7 bases line up with TRBD1. V lost 5 bases to trimming and J lost 1 base; unmatched junction nucleotides: 7. The CDR3 loop spans 14 amino acids. Germline V gene lookup returns CDR1 DFQATT and CDR2 SNEGSKA (reference sequence). The CDR3 region has the DNA TGCAGTGCTGTAAAGACAGGGCCGAACACTGAAGCTTTCTTT. Its translation: CSAVKTGPNTEAFF.

The table lists this clonotype with a count of one. A junction end diverges from the germline sequence, so it may reflect a read error. The chain carries TRBV4-2 and TRBJ1-3; TRBD1 agrees at 7 bases. CDR3 length: 17 amino acids. Germline values: CDR1 LGHNA, CDR2 YNFKEQ. The CDR3 is CAGSPRTGPPLGNTIYF. The DNA of the CDR3 is TGTGCCGGCAGCCCCAGGACAGGACCCCCTCTGGGAAACACCATATACTTT.

The chain links TRBV28 to TRBJ1-4, with D perhaps TRBD1 (5 bases). The CDR3 length is 14 residues. Germline CDR1 and CDR2: MDHEN and SYDVKM. The ends were cut back, 6 bases at V and 6 bases at J, with 14 bases in the middle. The CDR3 nucleotides read TGTGCCAGCAGCCTAGGCGGGGGTTATGAAAAACTGTTTTTT. The encoded protein is CASSLGGGYEKLFF.

This clonotype has ten or more counts. The chain couples TRBV27 to TRBJ2-1; D unclear. The CDR3 totals 10 residues. V lost 7 bases and J 9 bases, leaving 7 bases between the germline ends. In germline, CDR1 is MNHEY, CDR2 SMNVEV (reference sequence). The CDR3 DNA is TGTGCCAGCAAGGTTGGTGAGCAGTTCTTC. Its translation: CASKVGEQFF.